This T cell receptor (beta chain) derives from a study of cytomegalovirus exposure and HLA in healthy donors. Study-wide findings and caveats: Testing in vitro showed a few CMV-associated chains specific for CMV antigens. With high specificity and sensitivity, the classifier reportedly diagnosed cytomegalovirus status. V- and J-gene trimming in TCR beta was tied to a missense DCLRE1C variant by an analysis performed later.

Primers included in the PCR were 60 Vbeta and 13 Jbeta primers. Clones were read by immunoSEQ multiplex PCR, and TCRdb kept only the in-frame ones, dropping some. The sample holds 95,000 to 150,000 clones, about 62% seen once. J lost 1 base, V lost 2 bases, and 1 base had no gene match. Germline CDR1 reads MNHEY; CDR2 reads SMNVEV (reference sequence). The CDR3 loop spans 15 amino acids. Worth noting for this clone: Its antigen is undetermined.

The sequence derives from a middle-aged woman in good health and CMV-seropositive. The chain has TRBV27 and TRBJ2-3; 9 nucleotides align to TRBD2. Sequencing was performed on PBMCs. For the CDR3, the DNA is TGTGCCAGCAGTTTAAGGACTAGCGGCACAGATACGCAGTATTTT. This gives the protein CASSLRTSGTDTQYF.